This T cell receptor (beta chain) was obtained from a study of T cell repertoires in cytomegalovirus infection (dated by TCRdb to the late 2010s). For the wider study: The HLA type of each donor mattered for the analysis, because public TCR beta signatures pointed to carriage of CMV infection along with the matching HLA type.

Remarks on this clonotype: The antigen it binds to is not known. No base quality values were provided; no much bigger clone lies one nucleotide off.

CDR3 length: 13 amino acids, cysteine to phenylalanine. Kept here is only the CDR3 DNA, which spans 39 bases and is read in frame from base 1. The germline V and J ends show losses of 5 bases and 4 bases respectively, and no gene match explains 5 bases of the junction. The germline V gene (reference sequence) sets CDR1 to DFQATT and CDR2 to SNEGSKA. The instrument was an Illumina HiSeq 1500. TCRdb cleaned the public reads at Q25 with fastp, built clones with MiXCR and kept in-frame beta chains. CDR3 protein sequences are deduplicated, and each keeps its most common genes and DNA. A total of hundreds of thousands of distinct CDR3 sequences appear in this sample, 9.6% of them only once. The ten largest clones take up less than 3% of the sample. Study-wide conclusions, independent of this receptor: Carriers of CMV infection plus the relevant HLA type were discriminated by the cumulative frequency of public TCR beta family members in the study cohort and in an independent roughly 400-donor cohort. In the ex vivo response, HLA-C-restricted CMV-specific TCR beta clonotypes were dominant, and in two of eight donors the single most frequent clonotype came from this HLA-C-restricted group.

Recombination linked TRBV20-1 to TRBJ1-5; 7 of the junction bases match TRBD1. Material for sequencing was PBMCs. The receptor's source is a human donor in good health (CMV status not recorded). Some clones in this sample may be carry-over from other donors' samples. The DNA sequence is as follows: TGCAGTGCTGGACGACAGGGTAATCAGCCCCAGCATTTT. It encodes CSAGRQGNQPQHF.